The 25 T cell receptor beta chains listed next were all sequenced from one sample in a study of shared clonotypes between healthy human individuals. TCRdb's copy holds only in-frame clones and misses some; the assay was immunoSEQ multiplex PCR. The sample holds roughly 2,500,000 clones, 90% to 95% seen once. Source material: naive CD4+ T cells from PBMCs. Subset: CD45RA+ positively selected. The receptors shown here come from a man between 18 and 35 years old in good health. Some clones in this sample may be carry-over from other donors' samples.

This sequence joins TRBV28 and TRBJ1-4, with D perhaps matching TRBD1 (5 bases). V was clipped by 3 bases and J by 3 bases, with 14 bases between them. The germline V gene has CDR1 MDHEN and CDR2 SYDVKM. The CDR3 has 16 residues. The CDR3: CASSFSPRGANEKLFF. DNA for the CDR3: TGTGCCAGCAGTTTTTCCCCTCGAGGGGCTAATGAAAAACTGTTTTTT.

The rearrangement joins TRBV28 to TRBJ1-5; 10 bases match TRBD1. The CDR3 covers 16 residues. After removal of 6 bases from V and 7 bases from J, the junction contained 12 bases not matched to a gene. Germline V gene sequence: CDR1 MDHEN, CDR2 SYDVKM. CDR3 nucleotides: TGTGCCAGCAGCCAACTCCGACAGGGGGCAGAACAGCCCCAGCATTTT. It yields the protein CASSQLRQGAEQPQHF.

This clone came up once. This sequence joins TRBV6-6 and TRBJ2-5; 12 bases align to TRBD2. Germline values: CDR1 MNHNY, CDR2 SVGAGI (reference sequence). V lost 5 bases and J lost 1; bases outside the gene matches: 5. The CDR3 is made up of 16 amino acids. The CDR3 spells CASSGTSGRPQETQYF. The CDR3 DNA reads as TGTGCCAGCAGTGGAACTAGCGGGAGGCCCCAAGAGACCCAGTACTTC.

The rearrangement uses TRBV7-9 and TRBJ2-2, with 8 positions matching TRBD2. This CDR3 region has 15 residues. Per germline, CDR1 SEHNR and CDR2 FQNEAQ (reference sequence). Trimming took 3 bases from V and 6 from J; bases not matched to a gene: 6. The CDR3: CASSFATSGSGELFF. CDR3 in DNA: TGTGCCAGCAGCTTCGCCACTAGCGGATCCGGGGAGCTGTTTTTT.

This clone was seen a single time. This CDR3 is CASSGGRQVLGANVLTF. CDR3 in DNA: TGTGCCAGCTCAGGGGGACGGCAGGTCTTAGGGGCCAACGTCCTGACTTTC. The V gene is TRBV2, the J gene TRBJ2-6, with 7 bases lining up with TRBD1. CDR1 is SNHLY, CDR2 FYNNEI, per germline. V dropped 8 bases and J dropped 4; count of bases not matched to a gene: 14. This CDR3 has 17 amino acids.

The rearrangement links TRBV11-3 to TRBJ2-5; 12 nucleotides line up with TRBD2. The better agreement between TRBJ2-7 and the DNA end casts doubt on the J call. CDR3 length equals 15 residues. The germline gives CDR1 SGHNT, CDR2 YENEEA. CDR3 in amino acids: CASSSGLAGQHEQYF. CDR3 nucleotides: TGTGCCAGCAGCTCCGGACTAGCGGGGCAACACGAGCAGTACTTC.

The chain combines TRBV19 with TRBJ2-1; TRBD2 aligns across 8 bases. J gave up 4 bases and V 4 bases, and 6 bases lay outside the gene matches. Germline V gives CDR1 LNHDA, CDR2 SQIVND (reference sequence). CDR3 length: 15 amino acids. Here the CDR3 reads CASSRAGATYNEQFF. As DNA, the CDR3 is TGTGCCAGTAGTAGAGCGGGAGCCACTTACAATGAGCAGTTCTTC.

The chain joins TRBV6-1 to TRBJ2-7; unclear D gene. The CDR3 sequence is 14 residues long. Germline CDR1 is MNHNS and CDR2 is SASEGT. V was trimmed by 1 base and J by 3 bases, leaving 10 bases between them. CDR3 DNA: TGTGCCAGCAGTGAAGTGGGCCCCGGCTACGAGCAGTACTTC. Translated, it gives CASSEVGPGYEQYF.

This clone was seen once. CDR3 loop: CASSLKDGRDYNEQFF. The CDR3 DNA reads TGTGCCAGCAGCTTGAAAGACGGGAGAGACTACAATGAGCAGTTCTTC. V and J are TRBV7-8 and TRBJ2-1; D perhaps matches TRBD2 (6 bases). The V and J ends lost 3 bases and 3 bases respectively, with 15 bases between them. Germline CDR1 reads SGHVS; CDR2 reads FQNEAQ. There are 16 residues in the CDR3. Looking up the rest from reference TRBV7-8 and TRBJ2-1 gives the full variable domain: GAGVSQSPRYKVAKRGQDVALRCDPISGHVSLFWYQQALGQGPEFLTYFQNEAQLDKSGLPSDRFFAERPEGSVSTLKIQRTQQEDSAVYLCASSLKDGRDYNEQFFGPGTRLTVL.

The chain recombines TRBV28 with TRBJ1-1; 9 nucleotides agree with TRBD1. The V segment lost 5 bases and the J segment 5 bases; nucleotides outside the gene matches: 12. The CDR3 spans 16 residues. The germline CDR1 and CDR2 sequences are MDHEN and SYDVKM. The CDR3 region is CASSPPDRGAGTEAFF. The DNA of the CDR3 is TGTGCCAGCAGTCCACCGGACAGGGGAGCCGGGACTGAAGCTTTCTTT.

The chain joins TRBV7-2 to TRBJ1-4; D remains ambiguous. Trimming removed 3 bases at V and 3 bases at J, with 11 bases between. This CDR3 spans 15 amino acids. Germline-derived CDR1 and CDR2 are SGHTA and FQGNSA. CDR3 residues: CASSFPAAANEKLFF. The CDR3 DNA follows: TGTGCCAGCAGCTTTCCCGCAGCCGCTAATGAAAAACTGTTTTTT.

The chain links TRBV2 to TRBJ2-7; D gene unclear. The ends were cut back, 6 bases at V and 4 bases at J, with 10 bases in the middle. The CDR3 runs to 12 residues. Germline assignment: CDR1 SNHLY and CDR2 FYNNEI. CDR3 in amino acids: CASRNEIYEQYF. CDR3 nucleotide sequence: TGTGCCAGCAGGAACGAGATATACGAGCAGTACTTC.

This sequence joins TRBV9 and TRBJ2-3; 7 nucleotides align to TRBD2. Germline loops: CDR1 SGDLS, CDR2 YYNGEE. The V and J ends lost 3 bases and 5 bases, in that order; junction bases with no gene match: 12. The CDR3 covers 16 residues. The CDR3 sequence: CASSALRGVGKDTQYF. CDR3 sequence (DNA): TGTGCCAGCAGCGCCCTACGGGGGGTGGGTAAAGATACGCAGTATTTT.

This clone has only one observation. This sequence joins TRBV2 and TRBJ2-5; 8 positions agree with TRBD1. J was trimmed by 1 base and V by 6 bases; bases with no gene match: 4. Germline CDR1 is SNHLY and CDR2 is FYNNEI. The CDR3 has 14 residues. The CDR3 DNA reads as TGTGCCAGCAGGTCTGGGACAGGCCAAGAGACCCAGTACTTC. Protein: CASRSGTGQETQYF.

This rearrangement joins TRBV2 to TRBJ2-1; D uncertain. The CDR3 sequence is 13 residues long. Between the trimmed V and J ends, which lost 8 bases and 3 bases, there was a span of 11 bases. Germline V gene data show CDR1 as SNHLY and CDR2 as FYNNEI. The CDR3 region is CASRTTGYNEQFF. The DNA of the CDR3 is TGTGCCAGCCGGACCACGGGCTACAATGAGCAGTTCTTC.

The chain joins TRBV29-1 to TRBJ2-3; D not certain. Germline CDR1 is SQVTM and CDR2 is ANQGSEA. CDR3 length: 11 amino acids. Trimming stripped 7 bases from V and 5 bases from J, with 10 bases between. The CDR3 here is CSGVPEDTQYF. The CDR3 nucleotides are TGCAGCGGCGTGCCGGAAGATACGCAGTATTTT.

The CDR3: CASSPWTSGIISTDTQYF. Written as DNA, the CDR3 is TGTGCCAGCAGTCCCTGGACTAGCGGGATCATAAGCACAGATACGCAGTATTTT. The chain recombines TRBV28 with TRBJ2-3; 12 positions match TRBD2. From germline, CDR1 is MDHEN and CDR2 SYDVKM. V gave up 5 bases and J gave up 0 bases; unmatched junction bases: 9. The CDR3 is 18 residues long.

The V gene is TRBV27, the J gene TRBJ2-6; D possibly uses TRBD1 or TRBD2 (5 bases each). V lost 5 bases and J lost 4, with 27 bases in between. The CDR3 is made up of 20 amino acids. The germline V gene encodes CDR1 MNHEY and CDR2 SMNVEV (reference sequence). CDR3 sequence reads: CASSPRYLLSGTVGANVLTF. The CDR3 DNA is TGTGCCAGCAGTCCCCGCTACTTACTCTCCGGGACCGTGGGGGCCAACGTCCTGACTTTC.

The chain combines TRBV19 with TRBJ2-3; D call uncertain. The CDR3 consists of 12 residues. Germline V lookup: CDR1 LNHDA, CDR2 SQIVND (reference sequence). V gave up 2 bases and J gave up 6 bases, with 6 bases separating them. The CDR3 is CASSIRMDTQYF. CDR3 DNA: TGTGCCAGTAGTATACGGATGGATACGCAGTATTTT.

V is TRBV28 and J is TRBJ2-2; D call uncertain. Germline CDR1 MDHEN, CDR2 SYDVKM. CDR3 size: 18 residues. V gave up 8 bases and J gave up 3 bases, with 25 bases separating them. The CDR3 is CASRMSHTRSGYTGELFF. CDR3 nucleotides: TGTGCCAGCCGAATGTCCCATACAAGGTCTGGTTACACCGGGGAGCTGTTTTTT.

The chain is built from TRBV5-1 and TRBJ1-4; tentatively, D is TRBD1 (5 bases). Germline CDR1 reads SGHRS; CDR2 reads YFSETQ. Trimming left V 2 bases short and J 0 bases short, with 17 bases between. This CDR3 is 18 amino acids long. The CDR3 sequence is CASSFVPLDTTTNEKLFF. The CDR3 nucleotides read TGCGCCAGCAGCTTCGTCCCCCTGGACACTACAACTAATGAAAAACTGTTTTTT.

V usage is TRBV30 and J usage is TRBJ2-5; TRBD1 aligns across 9 bases. This CDR3 spans 15 amino acids. Germline V CDR1 and CDR2: GTSNPN, SVGIG (reference sequence). Trimming removed 3 bases from V and 5 bases from J; junction bases left unmatched: 10. In DNA, the CDR3 is TGTGCCTGGAGAAACCGGGACAGGGCGTTCGAGACCCAGTACTTC. Amino acid sequence: CAWRNRDRAFETQYF.

The chain recombines TRBV20-1 with TRBJ1-2; D unclear. This CDR3 is built from 11 residues. The germline gives CDR1 DFQATT, CDR2 SNEGSKA (reference sequence). V dropped 3 bases and J dropped 10 bases, with 12 bases sitting between them. DNA of the CDR3: TGCAGTGCTAGCGGGCGGGCCCTCTACACCTTC. It specifies CSASGRALYTF.

CDR3 in DNA: TGTGCCAGCAGGGGCGTTGGCAGAAACAATGAGCAGTTCTTC. It yields the protein CASRGVGRNNEQFF. The chain employs TRBV27 and TRBJ2-1; D ambiguous. The germline gives CDR1 MNHEY, CDR2 SMNVEV (reference sequence). This CDR3 spans 14 amino acids. V was clipped by 6 bases and J by 5 bases, with 14 bases between them.

Only a few counts were recorded for this clone. The genes are TRBV7-9 and TRBJ1-2, with 8 bases identical to TRBD1. Losses at the gene ends were 1 base for V and 0 bases for J; bases not matched to a gene: 7. Germline V CDR1 and CDR2: SEHNR, FQNEAQ (reference sequence). The CDR3 covers 17 residues. The CDR3 region has the DNA TGTGCCAGCAGCTTAGTCGACAGGGGCCTCACTAACTATGGCTACACCTTC. Encoded protein: CASSLVDRGLTNYGYTF.